This TCR beta chain was recovered during a study of cytomegalovirus exposure and HLA in healthy donors. With 60 Vbeta and 13 Jbeta primers, the PCR was carried out. The method was immunoSEQ multiplex PCR; TCRdb's version includes in-frame clones alone and lacks a portion of them. The repertoire table contains tens of thousands of clones. In the case of this clone: Its cognate antigen is unknown.

Trimming removed 3 bases from V and 2 bases from J; junction bases left unmatched: 6. Germline-derived CDR1 and CDR2 are LGHNA and YSLEER. There are 15 residues in the CDR3. Whole-study findings and limits: Judged likely to be a sequencing artifact was a cluster of highly shared sequence variants. Presence/absence analyses took donor sequencing depth as roughly uniform.

Healthy bone marrow donors made up the donor group. Despite likely unrecorded immune exposures, the donors were nominally healthy at the time of sampling. The receptor was isolated from a male donor in good health and CMV-seropositive. This chain uses TRBV4-3 with TRBJ2-5; 7 bases match TRBD1. The sequenced sample consisted of PBMCs. CDR3 residues: CASSQGDRAQETQYF. The CDR3 DNA reads as TGCGCCAGCAGCCAGGGTGACAGGGCGCAAGAGACCCAGTACTTC.